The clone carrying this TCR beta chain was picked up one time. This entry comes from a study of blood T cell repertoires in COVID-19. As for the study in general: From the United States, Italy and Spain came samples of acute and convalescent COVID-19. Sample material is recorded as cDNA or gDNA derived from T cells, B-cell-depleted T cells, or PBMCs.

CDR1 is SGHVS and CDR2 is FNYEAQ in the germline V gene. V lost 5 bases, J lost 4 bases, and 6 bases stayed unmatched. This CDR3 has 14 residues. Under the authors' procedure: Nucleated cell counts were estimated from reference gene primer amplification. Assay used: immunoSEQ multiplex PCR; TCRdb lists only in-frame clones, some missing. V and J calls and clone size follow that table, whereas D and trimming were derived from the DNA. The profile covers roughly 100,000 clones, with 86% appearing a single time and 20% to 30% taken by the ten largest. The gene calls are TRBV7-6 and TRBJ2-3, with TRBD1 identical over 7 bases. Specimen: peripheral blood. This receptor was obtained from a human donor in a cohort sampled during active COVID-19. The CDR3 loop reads CASSPGQNADTQYF. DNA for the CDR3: TGTGCCAGCAGCCCGGGACAGAACGCAGATACGCAGTATTTT.